Given below is one TCR beta chain in context. It has no known antigen specificity. No base-level quality is on record; no much larger clone is a single base apart. Based on the germline V gene, the CDR1 and CDR2 sequences are MDHEN and SYDVKM. Counted from cysteine to phenylalanine, this CDR3 has 14 amino acids. Only the CDR3 part of the read is kept: 42 bases, read in frame from the first base. Relative to germline, V is 7 bases shorter and J is 7 bases shorter, with 19 bases between their ends. The data belong to a study of OX40 agonist ivuxolimab in advanced cancers. With regard to the full study: Ivuxolimab was an agonistic, fully human IgG2 monoclonal antibody directed against OX40 (CD134), a costimulatory receptor. Intravenous ivuxolimab was administered to patients every 2 weeks at six dose levels: 0.01, 0.1, 0.3, 1.5, 3 and 10 mg/kg. Of the 50 to 55 dose-escalation patients, hepatocellular carcinoma was present in roughly 19, melanoma in roughly 15, renal cell carcinoma in 9 and head and neck cancer in 9. In the dose-escalation cohort, 70% to 85% of patients were male, and the mean age was approximately 60 years with a range of about 20 to 79. Patients were allowed to have had prior anti-PD-1, anti-PD-L1 or anti-CTLA-4 therapy, and around two fifths of the dose-escalation patients had been treated with checkpoint inhibitors. Partial responses were achieved by three dose-escalation patients, of whom one had hepatocellular carcinoma and two had cutaneous melanoma. Peripheral TCRbeta sequencing was intended to test whether TCR sequence diversity was altered and clonal T-cell expansion was caused by ivuxolimab. The paper reports the monotherapy dose-escalation portion (N of about 47 patients) of the phase I ivuxolimab trial. Overall study outcomes, separate from this receptor: In the 0.1-3.0 mg/kg groups, partial responders had among the lowest normalized peripheral clonal expansion, particularly in CD8+ T cells. At doses from 0.1 to 3.0 mg/kg, clonal expansion was seen in both CD4+ and CD8+ blood T cells between baseline and week 6. Low levels of normalized T-cell clonal expansion were also seen in some patients who did not respond. After ivuxolimab, expanded clones were on average more numerous among CD8+ T cells than among CD4+ T cells. The antigen specificity of the clonally expanded peripheral T cells was not determined.

Patients with a history of autoimmune disease or receiving systemic immunosuppression were excluded from the trial. In every dose cohort, peripheral blood was drawn for TCR sequencing at baseline, cycle 4 day 1, and cycle 7 day 1. The samples were drawn from a first-in-human, open-label, multicenter phase I dose-escalation trial of ivuxolimab. The trial enrolled adults with locally advanced or metastatic head and neck squamous cell, hepatocellular, melanoma or renal cell carcinoma. Before TCR sequencing, CD4+ and CD8+ T cells were separately sorted from peripheral blood. Genomic DNA was extracted from sorted cells for sequencing of the TCRbeta CDR3 region. The immunoSEQ Assay was used for sequencing of TCRbeta CDR3 regions. TCRdb limited this immuneACCESS table to in-frame rearrangements with V and J called. A share of clones is missing; checked studies link under half to unresolved V genes, and the rest is unexplained. This sample gives 45,000 to 60,000 clones in total; 91% of them show up just once. 3.8% of the sample goes to the ten largest clones.

This clonotype was obtained from an adult with an advanced solid tumor such as melanoma, head and neck, liver or kidney cancer. The chain is encoded by TRBV28 joined to TRBJ1-2; TRBD1 might be the D gene, on 6 matching bases. Specimen: CD4+ or CD8+ T cells sorted from blood, collected in a trial of the OX40 agonist ivuxolimab. The nucleotide sequence reads TGTGCCAGCACCCCTTCCACAGGGTCCCGTGGCTACACCTTC. This translates into CASTPSTGSRGYTF.